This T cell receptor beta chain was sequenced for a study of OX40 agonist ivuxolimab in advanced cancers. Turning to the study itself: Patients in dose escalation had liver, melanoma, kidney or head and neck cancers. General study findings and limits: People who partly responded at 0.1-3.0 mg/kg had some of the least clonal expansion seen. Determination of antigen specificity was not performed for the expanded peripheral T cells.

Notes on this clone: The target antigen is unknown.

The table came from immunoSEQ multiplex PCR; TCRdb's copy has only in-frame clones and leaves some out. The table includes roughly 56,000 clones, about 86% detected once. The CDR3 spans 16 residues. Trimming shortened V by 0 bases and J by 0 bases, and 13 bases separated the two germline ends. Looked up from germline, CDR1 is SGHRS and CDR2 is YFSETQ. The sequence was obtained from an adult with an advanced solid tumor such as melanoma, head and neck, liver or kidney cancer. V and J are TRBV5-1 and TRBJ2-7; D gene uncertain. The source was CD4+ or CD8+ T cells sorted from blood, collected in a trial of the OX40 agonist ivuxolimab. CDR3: CASSLAGGRRSYEQYF. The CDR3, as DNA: TGCGCCAGCAGCTTGGCCGGCGGCCGTCGCTCCTACGAGCAGTACTTC.